This T cell receptor beta chain was identified in a study of T cell responses to AZD1222 COVID-19 vaccine. Study results and limitations: At baseline, just six or seven AZD1222 recipients tested seropositive. Vaccination with two AZD1222 doses was followed by a rise in Spike-specific TCR breadth and depth. Reportedly, nearly half the spike-specific TCRs target unmutated variant regions.

Of note for this clone: Antigen specificity is unknown.

Using immunoSEQ multiplex PCR, the repertoire was profiled, and TCRdb retains in-frame clones only, with some absent. This table holds 150,000 to 200,000 clones, approximately 91% found once. This CDR3 is 13 amino acids long. The germline CDR1 and CDR2 sequences are SGHDT and YYEEEE. Trimming pared 2 bases from V and 8 bases from J, leaving 13 bases between. This specimen was peripheral blood, taken 28 days after the second AZD1222 dose. This clonotype was sampled from an adult who received the AZD1222 COVID-19 vaccine. The rearrangement joins TRBV5-6 to TRBJ1-2; no reliable D call. The CDR3 DNA sequence: TGTGCCAGCAGCTTCCCGCCCCGGACGGGCTACACCTTC. This sequence encodes CASSFPPRTGYTF.